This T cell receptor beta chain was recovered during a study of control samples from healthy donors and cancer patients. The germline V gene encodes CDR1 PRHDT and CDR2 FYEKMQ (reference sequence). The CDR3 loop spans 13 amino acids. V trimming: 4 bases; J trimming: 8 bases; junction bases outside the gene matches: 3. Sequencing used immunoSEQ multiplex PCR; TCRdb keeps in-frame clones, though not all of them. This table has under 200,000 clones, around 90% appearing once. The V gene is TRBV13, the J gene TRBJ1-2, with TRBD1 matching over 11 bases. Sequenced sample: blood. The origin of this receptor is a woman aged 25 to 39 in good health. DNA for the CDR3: TGTGCCAGCAGCTCCCGGACAGGGGGCGGCTACACCTTC. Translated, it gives CASSSRTGGGYTF.